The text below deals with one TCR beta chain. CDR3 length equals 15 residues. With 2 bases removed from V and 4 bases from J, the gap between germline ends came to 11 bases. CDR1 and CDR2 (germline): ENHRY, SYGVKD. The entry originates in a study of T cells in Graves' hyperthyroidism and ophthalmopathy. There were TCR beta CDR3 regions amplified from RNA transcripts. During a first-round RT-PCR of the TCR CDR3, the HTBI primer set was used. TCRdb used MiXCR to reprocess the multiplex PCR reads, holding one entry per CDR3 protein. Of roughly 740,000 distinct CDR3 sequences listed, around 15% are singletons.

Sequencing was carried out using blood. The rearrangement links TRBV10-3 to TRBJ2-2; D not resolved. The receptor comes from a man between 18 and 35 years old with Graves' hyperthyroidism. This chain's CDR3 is CAISENPVPTGELFF. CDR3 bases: TGTGCCATCAGTGAGAATCCAGTTCCCACCGGGGAGCTGTTTTTT.